Sequencing of this T cell receptor (beta chain) was carried out in a study of T-cell memory formation after mild COVID-19. Constant-segment primers served in 5'RACE that generated TCR alpha and TCR beta cDNA libraries bearing sample barcodes and UMIs. Using its own MiXCR run on the 5' RACE reads, TCRdb lists one record per CDR3 protein. This table holds about half a million distinct CDR3 sequences, about 18% found once. The receptor was derived from an adult woman who had mild COVID-19 (a few samples of this study predate the infection). Cell type and time point are not known. Source material: PBMCs or a T cell subset sorted from them (not recorded which).

The CDR3 DNA reads TGTGCCAGCAGCTACCCCAACGAGGGGTCCTACGAGCAGTACTTC. It codes for CASSYPNEGSYEQYF. This sequence joins TRBV7-9 and TRBJ2-7; D may correspond to TRBD1 or TRBD2 (5 bases each). Trimming took off 4 bases at V and 1 base at J, with 14 bases between the two ends. This CDR3 has 15 residues. Per germline, CDR1 SEHNR and CDR2 FQNEAQ (reference sequence).